A few counts support the clone carrying this T cell receptor beta chain. Its antigen is currently unknown. The data were obtained in a study of cytomegalovirus exposure and HLA in healthy donors. General study points: Indistinguishability led to the exclusion of some V segments, TRBV6-2 and TRBV6-3 included. One cluster of highly shared sequence variants probably arose as a sequencing artifact.

A multiplex PCR was run with 60 Vbeta primers and 13 Jbeta primers. Method: immunoSEQ multiplex PCR; TCRdb's copy keeps in-frame clones and lacks some. The sample records some 71,000 clones, roughly four fifths being singletons. This CDR3 spans 14 amino acids. The J segment lost 1 base and the V segment lost 5 bases, leaving 4 bases of the junction unmatched. The germline CDR1 and CDR2 sequences are MNHEY and SMNVEV (reference sequence). Source material: PBMCs. This chain uses TRBV27 with TRBJ1-2; 7 nucleotides align to TRBD1. The origin of this receptor is a woman aged 25 to 39 in good health and CMV-seropositive. The CDR3 loop is CASSPGQFNYGYTF. In DNA, the CDR3 is TGTGCCAGCAGTCCGGGACAGTTTAACTATGGCTACACCTTC.